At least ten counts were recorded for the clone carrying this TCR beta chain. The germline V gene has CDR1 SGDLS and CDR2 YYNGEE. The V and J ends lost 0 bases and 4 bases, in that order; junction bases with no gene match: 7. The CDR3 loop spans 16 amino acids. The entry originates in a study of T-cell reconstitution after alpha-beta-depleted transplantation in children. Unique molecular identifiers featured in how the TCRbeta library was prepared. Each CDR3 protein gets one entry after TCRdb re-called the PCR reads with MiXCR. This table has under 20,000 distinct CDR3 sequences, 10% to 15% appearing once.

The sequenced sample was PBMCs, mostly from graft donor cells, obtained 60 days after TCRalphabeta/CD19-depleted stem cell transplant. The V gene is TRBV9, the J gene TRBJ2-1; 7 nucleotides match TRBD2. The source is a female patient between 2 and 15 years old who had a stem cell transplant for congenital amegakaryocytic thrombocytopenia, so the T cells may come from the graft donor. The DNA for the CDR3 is TGTGCCAGCAGCGTAGGAGCGGGACGAAATTACAATGAGCAGTTCTTC. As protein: CASSVGAGRNYNEQFF.